The entry below describes one T cell receptor (beta chain). Its specificity is not known. The junction shows a germline mismatch at one end, possibly a read error. The data derive from a study of naive and memory T cell subsets. Study-level findings and limits: Gini index rose across naive, CM, EM and EMRA in CD4 and CD8. The power law exponent of TCR abundance differed between naive and memory cells.

Four subsets defined by CD45RA and CD27 were sorted after CD3, CD4, CD8 and live/dead staining. CDR3 length: 16 residues. Per germline, CDR1 KGHSH and CDR2 LQKENI. Both TRBC1 and TRBC2 were covered by a beta constant-region primer of two equimolar oligonucleotides. Ligated cDNA was amplified by four rounds of PCR with nested alpha and beta constant-region primers and SP2. TCRdb itself ran the UMI-ligation and nested PCR reads through MiXCR, one entry per CDR3 protein. The data hold around 130,000 distinct CDR3 sequences, with roughly 36% observed a single time. The chain recombines TRBV18 with TRBJ2-1, with D possibly TRBD2 on 6 matching bases. The sample consisted of central memory CD4+ T cells from blood. The clonotype was recovered from a human donor in good health. The CDR3 region has the DNA TGTGCCAGGTCACCACCGGGAGCGGACTCCTACAATGAGCAGTTCTTC. Protein: CARSPPGADSYNEQFF.